A selection of T cell receptor beta chains follows, all from one sample in a study of T cells in Graves' hyperthyroidism and ophthalmopathy. TCRdb re-analysed the multiplex PCR reads in MiXCR, keeping a single row per CDR3 protein. The table lists about 370,000 distinct CDR3 sequences, roughly 15% of them singletons, with approximately 19% in the top ten. The sample comprised blood. The receptors come from a woman aged 55-70 years with Graves' ophthalmopathy. CDR3s include the opening cysteine and the closing phenylalanine or tryptophan. Each record gives: J gene, V gene, clone size, D gene, CDR3 protein, CDR3 DNA. D genes are given only for firm matches. The size of a clone is reported for some rows only, either as once, few or many, or as a class for expanded clones.

TRBJ2-1	TRBV20-1	many	TRBD1	CSADRGQRNYNEQFF	TGCAGTGCTGACCGGGGACAGCGAAATTACAATGAGCAGTTCTTC
TRBJ1-2	TRBV14	few	.	CASSQDRQEDGYTF	TGTGCCAGCAGCCAAGATCGGCAGGAAGACGGCTACACCTTC
TRBJ1-5	TRBV12-3/TRBV12-4	many	.	CASSFSNQPQHF	TGTGCCAGCAGTTTCTCTAATCAGCCCCAGCATTTT
TRBJ2-4	TRBV15	few	TRBD1	CATSMGAYRGLAKNIQYF	TGTGCCACCAGCATGGGAGCTTACAGGGGGCTAGCCAAAAACATTCAGTACTTC
TRBJ1-2	TRBV5-5	many	.	CASSRDRIYGYTF	TGTGCCAGCAGCAGGGACCGAATCTATGGCTACACCTTC
TRBJ2-1	TRBV28	many	.	CASSLVGARATNEQFF	TGTGCCAGCAGTTTAGTAGGTGCTAGGGCGACCAATGAGCAGTTCTTC
TRBJ2-5	TRBV20-1	.	.	CSAGDLSGRGTQYF	TGCAGTGCTGGCGACTTGAGCGGCCGAGGTACCCAGTACTTC
TRBJ2-7	TRBV7-8	many	.	CASRFLGLGYEQYF	TGTGCCAGCAGGTTCCTAGGACTGGGCTACGAGCAGTACTTC
TRBJ2-7	TRBV20-1	few	TRBD1	CTVGQGGNEQYF	TGCACCGTCGGACAGGGGGGGAACGAGCAGTACTTC
TRBJ2-2	TRBV20-1	few	TRBD2	CSAPKTSGAGELFF	TGCAGTGCTCCGAAGACTAGCGGGGCCGGGGAGCTGTTTTTT
TRBJ2-1	TRBV7-2	many	TRBD2	CAIAGTSGTNEQFF	TGTGCCATCGCCGGGACTAGCGGGACCAATGAGCAGTTCTTC
TRBJ1-6	TRBV28	few	TRBD1	CASSGQPYSPLHF	TGTGCCAGTTCGGGACAGCCATATTCACCCCTCCACTTT
TRBJ2-3	TRBV9	.	TRBD2	CASSVEVLAGDTQYF	TGTGCCAGCAGCGTAGAGGTGTTAGCGGGAGATACGCAGTATTTT
TRBJ2-1	TRBV12-3/TRBV12-4	many	.	CASSMDVQEQFF	TGTGCCAGCAGTATGGACGTGCAAGAGCAGTTCTTC
TRBJ2-3	TRBV19	.	.	CASTPPGTDTQYF	TGTGCCAGTACCCCCCCGGGCACAGATACGCAGTATTTT
TRBJ1-5	TRBV3-1	many	.	CASSHENGNQPQHF	TGTGCCAGCAGCCATGAGAACGGCAATCAGCCCCAGCATTTT
TRBJ1-5	TRBV30	many	.	CAWSVRGGSNQPQHF	TGTGCCTGGAGTGTACGAGGGGGTAGCAATCAGCCCCAGCATTTT
TRBJ1-5	TRBV20-1	many	TRBD1	CSARIRGPNQPQHF	TGCAGTGCCAGAATAAGGGGGCCCAATCAGCCCCAGCATTTT
TRBJ1-2	TRBV2	.	.	CASRGDSYTF	TGTGCCAGCAGGGGGGACAGCTACACCTTC
TRBJ1-5	TRBV20-1	.	TRBD1	CSAPGTGAHSNQPQHF	TGCAGTGCTCCCGGGACAGGGGCCCATAGCAATCAGCCCCAGCATTTT
TRBJ1-1	TRBV28	.	.	CASSSKPGEAFF	TGTGCCAGCAGTTCAAAGCCCGGTGAAGCTTTCTTT
TRBJ2-3	TRBV18	many	.	CASSPGGPDTQYF	TGTGCCAGCTCACCAGGGGGCCCAGATACGCAGTATTTT
TRBJ2-1	TRBV27	.	TRBD2	CASSSRGAGVQSSYNEQFF	TGTGCCAGCAGTTCCCGGGGAGCGGGGGTTCAGAGCTCCTACAATGAGCAGTTCTTC
TRBJ2-4	TRBV4-1	few	.	CASSQEEWFGNIQYF	TGCGCCAGCAGCCAAGAGGAATGGTTCGGAAACATTCAGTACTTC
TRBJ2-6	TRBV7-2	many	TRBD2	CASSARLAAGANVLTF	TGTGCCAGCAGCGCCCGACTAGCGGCTGGGGCCAACGTCCTGACTTTC
TRBJ1-5	TRBV7-9	few	.	CASSRGSGDEPQHF	TGTGCCAGCAGCCGAGGATCGGGGGACGAGCCCCAGCATTTT
TRBJ2-1	TRBV7-9	many	.	CASSSPPPTSYNEQFF	TGTGCCAGCAGCTCACCCCCCCCGACTAGCTACAATGAGCAGTTCTTC
TRBJ2-3	TRBV10-3	many	.	CAINGQSTDTQYF	TGTGCCATCAACGGACAGAGCACAGATACGCAGTATTTT
TRBJ2-5	TRBV6-2/TRBV6-3	many	TRBD2	CASSSATSWETQYF	TGTGCCAGCAGTTCGGCGACTAGCTGGGAGACCCAGTACTTC
TRBJ1-5	TRBV18	.	.	CAGSGESPGLSNQPQHF	TGTGCCGGCTCAGGGGAGTCACCCGGCCTTAGCAATCAGCCCCAGCATTTT
TRBJ2-3	TRBV5-1	many	.	CASSRDTDTQYF	TGCGCCAGCAGCCGGGACACAGATACGCAGTATTTT
TRBJ1-2	TRBV12-3/TRBV12-4	.	TRBD1	CASSPMDRGNVYTF	TGTGCCAGCAGTCCGATGGACAGGGGTAATGTCTACACCTTC